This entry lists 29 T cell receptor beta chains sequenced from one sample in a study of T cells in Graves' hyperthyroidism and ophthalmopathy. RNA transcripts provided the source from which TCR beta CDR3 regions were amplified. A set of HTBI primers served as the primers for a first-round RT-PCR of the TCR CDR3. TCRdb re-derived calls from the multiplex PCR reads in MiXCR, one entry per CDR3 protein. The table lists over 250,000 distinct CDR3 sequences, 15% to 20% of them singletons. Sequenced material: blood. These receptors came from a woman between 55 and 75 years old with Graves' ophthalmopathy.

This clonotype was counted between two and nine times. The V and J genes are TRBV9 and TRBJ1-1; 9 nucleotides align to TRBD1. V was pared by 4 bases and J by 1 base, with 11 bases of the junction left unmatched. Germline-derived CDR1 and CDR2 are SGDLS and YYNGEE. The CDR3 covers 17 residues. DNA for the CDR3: TGTGCCAGCAGCCTCGGACAGGGGCTTGTAGGGAACACTGAAGCTTTCTTT. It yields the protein CASSLGQGLVGNTEAFF.

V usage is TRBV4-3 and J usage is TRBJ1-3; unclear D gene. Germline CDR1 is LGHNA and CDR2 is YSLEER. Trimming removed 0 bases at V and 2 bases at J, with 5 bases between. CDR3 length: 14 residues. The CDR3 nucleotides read TGCGCCAGCAGCCAAGAGGCCGCTGGAAACACCATATATTTT. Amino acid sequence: CASSQEAAGNTIYF.

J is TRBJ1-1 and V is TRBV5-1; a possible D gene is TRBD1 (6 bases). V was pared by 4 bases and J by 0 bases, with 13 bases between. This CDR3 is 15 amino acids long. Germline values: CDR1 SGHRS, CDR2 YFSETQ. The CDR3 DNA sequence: TGCGCCAGCAGCACAGGGACGGGGATGAACACTGAAGCTTTCTTT. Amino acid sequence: CASSTGTGMNTEAFF.

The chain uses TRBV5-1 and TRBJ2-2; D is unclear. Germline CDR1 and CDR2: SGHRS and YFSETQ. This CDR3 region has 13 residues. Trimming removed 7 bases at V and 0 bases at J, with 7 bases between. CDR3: CASGGANTGELFF. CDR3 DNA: TGCGCCAGCGGCGGAGCGAACACCGGGGAGCTGTTTTTT.

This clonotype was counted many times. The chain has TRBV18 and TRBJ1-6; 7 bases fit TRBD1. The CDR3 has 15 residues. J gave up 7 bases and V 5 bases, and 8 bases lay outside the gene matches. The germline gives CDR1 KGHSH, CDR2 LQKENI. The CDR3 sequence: CASSSQTGDNSPLHF. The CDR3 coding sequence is TGTGCCAGCTCATCCCAAACAGGGGACAATTCACCCCTCCACTTT.

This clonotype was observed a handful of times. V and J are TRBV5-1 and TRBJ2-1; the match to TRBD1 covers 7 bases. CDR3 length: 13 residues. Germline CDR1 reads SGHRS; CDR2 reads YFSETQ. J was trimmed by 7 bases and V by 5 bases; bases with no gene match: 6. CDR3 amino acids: CASRTGLDNEQFF. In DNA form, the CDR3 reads TGCGCCAGCAGGACAGGGTTGGATAATGAGCAGTTCTTC.

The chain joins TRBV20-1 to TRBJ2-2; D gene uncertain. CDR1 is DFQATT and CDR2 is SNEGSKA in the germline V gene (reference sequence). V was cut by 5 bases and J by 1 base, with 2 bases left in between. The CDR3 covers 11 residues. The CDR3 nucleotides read TGCAGTGCTGAGAACACCGGGGAGCTGTTTTTT. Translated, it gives CSAENTGELFF.

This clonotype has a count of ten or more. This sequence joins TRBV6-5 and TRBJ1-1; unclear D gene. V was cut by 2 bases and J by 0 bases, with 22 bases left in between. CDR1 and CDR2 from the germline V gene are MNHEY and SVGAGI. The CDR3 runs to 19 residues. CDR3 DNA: TGTGCCAGCAGTTACCGCGGCCAGGCCCTACGAGGCATGAACACTGAAGCTTTCTTT. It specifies CASSYRGQALRGMNTEAFF.

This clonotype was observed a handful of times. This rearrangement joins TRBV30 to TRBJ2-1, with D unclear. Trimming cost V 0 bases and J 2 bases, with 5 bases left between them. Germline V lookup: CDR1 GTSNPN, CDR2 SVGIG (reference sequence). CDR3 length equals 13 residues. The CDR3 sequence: CAWSVFAYNEQFF. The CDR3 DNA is TGTGCCTGGAGTGTATTCGCCTACAATGAGCAGTTCTTC.

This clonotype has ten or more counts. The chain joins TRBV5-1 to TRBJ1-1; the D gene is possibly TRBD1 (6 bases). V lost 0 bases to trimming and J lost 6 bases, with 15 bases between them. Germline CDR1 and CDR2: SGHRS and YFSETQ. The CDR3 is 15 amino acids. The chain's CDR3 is CASSLGLQGQAEAFF. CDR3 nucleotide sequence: TGCGCCAGCAGCTTGGGCCTTCAGGGGCAAGCTGAAGCTTTCTTT. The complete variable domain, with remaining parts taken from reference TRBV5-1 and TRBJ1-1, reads KAGVTQTPRYLIKTRGQQVTLSCSPISGHRSVSWYQQTPGQGLQFLFEYFSETQRNKGNFPGRFSGRQFSNSRSEMNVSTLELGDSALYLCASSLGLQGQAEAFFGQGTRLTVV.

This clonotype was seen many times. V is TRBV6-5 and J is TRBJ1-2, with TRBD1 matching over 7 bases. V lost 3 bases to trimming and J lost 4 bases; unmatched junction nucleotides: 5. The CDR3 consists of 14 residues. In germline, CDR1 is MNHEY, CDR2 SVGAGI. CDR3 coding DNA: TGTGCCAGCAGTTATGGGACAGACCCCTATGGCTACACCTTC. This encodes CASSYGTDPYGYTF.

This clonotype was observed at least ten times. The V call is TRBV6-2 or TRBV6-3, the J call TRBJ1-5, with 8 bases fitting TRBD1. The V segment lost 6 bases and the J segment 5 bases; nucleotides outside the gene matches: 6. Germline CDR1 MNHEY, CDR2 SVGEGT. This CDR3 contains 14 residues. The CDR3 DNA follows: TGTGCCAGCAGCTCCGGGACAGGATATCAGCCCCAGCATTTT. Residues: CASSSGTGYQPQHF.

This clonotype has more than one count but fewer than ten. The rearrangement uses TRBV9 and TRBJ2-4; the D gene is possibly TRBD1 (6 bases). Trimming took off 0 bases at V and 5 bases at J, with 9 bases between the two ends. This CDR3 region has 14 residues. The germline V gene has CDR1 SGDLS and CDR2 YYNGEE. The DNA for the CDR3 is TGTGCCAGCAGCGTAGACACAGGGCAAAACATTCAGTACTTC. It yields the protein CASSVDTGQNIQYF.

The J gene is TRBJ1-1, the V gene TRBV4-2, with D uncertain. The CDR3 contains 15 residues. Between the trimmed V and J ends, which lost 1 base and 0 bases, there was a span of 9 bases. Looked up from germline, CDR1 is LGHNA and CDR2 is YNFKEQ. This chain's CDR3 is CASSQGGALNTEAFF. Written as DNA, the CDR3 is TGTGCCAGCAGCCAAGGTGGCGCACTGAACACTGAAGCTTTCTTT.

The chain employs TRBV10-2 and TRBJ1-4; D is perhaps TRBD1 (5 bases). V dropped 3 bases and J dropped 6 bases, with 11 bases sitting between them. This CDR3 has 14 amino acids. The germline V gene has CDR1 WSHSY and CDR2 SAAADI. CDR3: CASSDSGWDEKLFF. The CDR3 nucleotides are TGCGCCAGCAGTGACTCAGGGTGGGATGAAAAACTGTTTTTT.

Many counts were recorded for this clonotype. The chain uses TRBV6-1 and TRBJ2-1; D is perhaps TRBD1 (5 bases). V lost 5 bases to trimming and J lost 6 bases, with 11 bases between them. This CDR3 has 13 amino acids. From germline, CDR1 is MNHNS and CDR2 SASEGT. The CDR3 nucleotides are TGTGCCAGCAGTTCTGGGGCTAGCAATGAGCAGTTCTTC. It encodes CASSSGASNEQFF.

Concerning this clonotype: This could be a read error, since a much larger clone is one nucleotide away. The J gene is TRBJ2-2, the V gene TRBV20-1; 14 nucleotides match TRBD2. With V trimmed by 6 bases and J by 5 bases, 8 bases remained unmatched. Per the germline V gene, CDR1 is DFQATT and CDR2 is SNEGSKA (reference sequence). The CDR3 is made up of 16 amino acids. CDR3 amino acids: CSAAGLAGGRTGELFF. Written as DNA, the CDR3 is TGCAGTGCCGCCGGACTAGCGGGAGGTCGTACCGGGGAGCTGTTTTTT.

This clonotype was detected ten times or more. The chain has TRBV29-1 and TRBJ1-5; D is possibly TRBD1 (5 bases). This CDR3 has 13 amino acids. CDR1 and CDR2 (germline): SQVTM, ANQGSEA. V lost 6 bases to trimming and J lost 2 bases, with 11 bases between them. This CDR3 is CSVGRNRNQPQHF. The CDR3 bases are TGCAGCGTGGGACGTAACCGCAATCAGCCCCAGCATTTT.

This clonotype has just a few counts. The CDR3 DNA is TGCAGTGCTAGAGGATACCAACTAGCGGGAGGTCCCTACGAGCAGTACTTC. It yields the protein CSARGYQLAGGPYEQYF. The chain is built from TRBV20-1 and TRBJ2-7; TRBD2 matches 12 bases. CDR1 is DFQATT, CDR2 SNEGSKA, per germline (reference sequence). After removal of 1 base from V and 2 bases from J, the junction contained 9 bases not matched to a gene. The CDR3 is 17 residues long.

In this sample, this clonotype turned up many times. CDR3 in amino acids: CSARGQGGIAEAFF. DNA for the CDR3: TGCAGTGCTAGAGGACAGGGAGGGATCGCTGAAGCTTTCTTT. The J gene is TRBJ1-1, the V gene TRBV20-1; TRBD1 matches at 7 bases. Per the germline V gene, CDR1 is DFQATT and CDR2 is SNEGSKA (reference sequence). This CDR3 comprises 14 residues. V lost 1 base and J lost 6; bases outside the gene matches: 8.

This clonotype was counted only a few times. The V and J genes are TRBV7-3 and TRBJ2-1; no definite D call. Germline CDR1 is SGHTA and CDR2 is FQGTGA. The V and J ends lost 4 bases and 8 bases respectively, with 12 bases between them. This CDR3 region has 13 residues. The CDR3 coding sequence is TGTGCCAGCAGCTCAACCGAAGCCCATGAGCAGTTCTTC. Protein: CASSSTEAHEQFF.

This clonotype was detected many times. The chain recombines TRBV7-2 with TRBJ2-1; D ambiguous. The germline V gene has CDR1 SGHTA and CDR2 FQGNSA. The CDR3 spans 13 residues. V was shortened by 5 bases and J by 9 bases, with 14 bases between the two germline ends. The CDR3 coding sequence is TGTGCCAGCAGCCTCTTACCACTAACTGAGCAGTTCTTC. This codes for CASSLLPLTEQFF.

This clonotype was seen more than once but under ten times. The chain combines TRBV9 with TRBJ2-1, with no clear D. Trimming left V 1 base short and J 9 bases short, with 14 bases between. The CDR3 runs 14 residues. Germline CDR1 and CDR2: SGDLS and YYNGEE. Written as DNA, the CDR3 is TGTGCCAGCAGCGTACTTCGTGAGTATAGTGAGCAGTTCTTC. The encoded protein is CASSVLREYSEQFF.

The CDR3 reads CASSLSTGGYGYTF. The CDR3 DNA reads as TGTGCCAGCAGCTTATCTACAGGGGGCTATGGCTACACCTTC. The gene calls are TRBV7-9 and TRBJ1-2; 8 nucleotides agree with TRBD1. The junction had 3 bases not matched to a gene; V was cut back by 2 bases and J by 4 bases. Germline V gene sequence: CDR1 SEHNR, CDR2 FQNEAQ (reference sequence). The CDR3 is made up of 14 amino acids.

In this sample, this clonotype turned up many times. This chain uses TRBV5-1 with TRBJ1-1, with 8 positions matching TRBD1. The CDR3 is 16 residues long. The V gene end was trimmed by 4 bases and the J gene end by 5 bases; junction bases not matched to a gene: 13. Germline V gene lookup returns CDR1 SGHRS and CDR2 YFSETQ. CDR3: CASSRGQGAGDTEAFF. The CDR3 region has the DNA TGCGCCAGCAGCCGAGGACAGGGTGCGGGGGATACTGAAGCTTTCTTT.

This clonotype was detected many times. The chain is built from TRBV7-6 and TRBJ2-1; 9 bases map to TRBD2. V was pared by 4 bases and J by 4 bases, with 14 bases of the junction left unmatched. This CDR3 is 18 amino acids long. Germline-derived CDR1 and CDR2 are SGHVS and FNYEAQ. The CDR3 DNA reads TGTGCCAGCAGCTCGGTAGATCTTGCGGGAGGGAAGTACAATGAGCAGTTCTTC. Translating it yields CASSSVDLAGGKYNEQFF.

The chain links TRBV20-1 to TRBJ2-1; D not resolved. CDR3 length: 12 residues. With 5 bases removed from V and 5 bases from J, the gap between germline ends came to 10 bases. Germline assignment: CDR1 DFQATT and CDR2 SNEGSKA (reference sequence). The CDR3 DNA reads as TGCAGTGCTCTACCGACCGACAATGAGCAGTTCTTC. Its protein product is CSALPTDNEQFF.

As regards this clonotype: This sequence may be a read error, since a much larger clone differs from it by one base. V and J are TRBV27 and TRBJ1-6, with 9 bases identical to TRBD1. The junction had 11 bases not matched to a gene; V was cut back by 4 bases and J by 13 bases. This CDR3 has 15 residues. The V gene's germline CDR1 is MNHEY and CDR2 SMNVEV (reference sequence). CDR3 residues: CASSSTTGGAYPLHF. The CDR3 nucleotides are TGTGCCAGCAGTTCCACAACAGGGGGCGCTTACCCCCTCCACTTT.

The chain's CDR3 is CAWSRMGGEEQFF. In nucleotides, the CDR3 is TGTGCCTGGAGCCGTATGGGGGGCGAGGAGCAGTTCTTC. The rearrangement links TRBV30 to TRBJ2-1; possibly TRBD1 or TRBD2 for D (6 bases each). CDR1 GTSNPN and CDR2 SVGIG come from the germline V gene (reference sequence). V shed 3 bases and J shed 10 bases, with 16 bases lying between them. The CDR3 has 13 amino acids.